This is a list of T cell receptor beta chains from one sample in a study of cytomegalovirus exposure and HLA in healthy donors. Generated by immunoSEQ multiplex PCR, the TCRdb table keeps only in-frame clones and is missing some. This sample yields some 160,000 clones, of which approximately 88% are seen a single time; roughly 1.5% belongs to the top ten. The sample taken for sequencing was PBMCs. All receptors derive from a woman under 30 in good health and CMV-seronegative. The conserved cysteine and the conserved F or W are not part of the CDR3 here.

J	V	CDR3
TRBJ1-1	TRBV10-3	AISSGNTEAF
TRBJ1-1	TRBV28	ASSLTGNTEAF
TRBJ1-1	TRBV10-3	AISDKGRIEAF
TRBJ1-6	TRBV5-1	ASSLTTFSSPLH
TRBJ2-2	TRBV25-1	ASSEFRVTGELF
TRBJ2-7	TRBV5-1	ASSLVSGGFDEQY
TRBJ1-2	TRBV5-1	ASSLEGAFYGYT
TRBJ2-6	TRBV29-1	SVEGGTGSGANVLT
TRBJ1-4	TRBV19	ASSMAGAAEKLF
TRBJ2-1	TRBV30	AWSVLAGNEQF
TRBJ1-6	TRBV6-5	ASSTRTGLIPLH
TRBJ2-5	TRBV4-2	ASSQEQGRRETQY
TRBJ1-1	TRBV4-2	ASSLGRDTLTEAF
TRBJ1-5	TRBV5-6	ASSLQGSSFNQPQH
TRBJ2-7	TRBV2	ASAAGGVSYEQY
TRBJ1-3	TRBV30	AWSGNTRNTIY
TRBJ2-7	TRBV5-1	ASSLEASGIGGDEQY
TRBJ2-3	TRBV29-1	SVRLSSADTQY
TRBJ1-4	TRBV6-1	ASTSHGGAREKLF
TRBJ2-7	TRBV10-2	ASGPGGLYEQY
TRBJ2-7	TRBV5-1	ASSFWDRVDEQY
TRBJ1-3	TRBV6-5	ASSAGTFSGNTIY
TRBJ2-7	TRBV6-5	ASQRGGGGYEQY
TRBJ1-2	TRBV11-2	ASSLGDRGGHT
TRBJ1-1	TRBV19	ASSMGTGRPQNTEAF
TRBJ1-1	TRBV5-5	ASSAGPRETEAF
TRBJ2-7	TRBV7-6	ASTRGDRGSYEQY
TRBJ1-3	TRBV30	AWSRGAGGNTIY
TRBJ2-3	TRBV5-1	ASSLESADTQY
TRBJ2-3	TRBV28	ASLFGGGVTDTQY
TRBJ1-2	TRBV4-1	ASSQVWRGRGSDYGYT
TRBJ1-6	TRBV6-5	ASSYLPRASSPLH
TRBJ1-1	TRBV5-4	ASSLMIRNTEAF
TRBJ2-1	TRBV6-6	ASSYTGVPEQF
TRBJ2-4	TRBV4-2	ASSQERKNSQY
TRBJ2-7	TRBV7-2	ASSLTVNYEQY
TRBJ2-7	TRBV19	ASSIGSVEDYEQY
TRBJ2-7	TRBV5-5	ASSLSQNRPYEQY
TRBJ2-1	TRBV19	ASTPDGGGYNEQF
TRBJ2-7	TRBV6-1	ASSGQTYEQY
TRBJ1-5	TRBV7-9	ASSDSWGVVDQPQH
TRBJ2-1	TRBV5-4	ASSFDRSSYNEQF
TRBJ2-5	TRBV11-3	ASRTGGSETQY
TRBJ2-6	TRBV21-1	ASANRDRVSSGANVLT
TRBJ1-4	TRBV6-8	ASREIGEKLF
TRBJ2-1	TRBV21-1	ASSKRGGYQGAPTLGNEQF
TRBJ1-2	TRBV5-1	ASSLAAQGSGGYT
TRBJ1-1	TRBV5-1	ASSTTANTEAF
TRBJ1-2	TRBV30	AWSPSDRGYDGYT